This entry lists 15 T cell receptor beta chains sequenced from one sample in a study of T cell responses to AZD1222 COVID-19 vaccine. Repertoires were generated with immunoSEQ multiplex PCR, while TCRdb's copy carries only in-frame clones and drops some. The sample holds under 200,000 clones, around nine tenths seen once. The sample consisted of peripheral blood, taken on day 0 of AZD1222 vaccination. Receptor source: an adult in good health.

The CDR3 here is CACGKQGSYEQYF. DNA of the CDR3: TGTGCCTGTGGGAAACAGGGGTCCTACGAGCAGTACTTC. This chain links TRBV30 with TRBJ2-7, with TRBD1 identical over 7 bases. Germline V gives CDR1 GTSNPN, CDR2 SVGIG (reference sequence). This CDR3 is 13 amino acids long. V trimming: 6 bases; J trimming: 1 base; junction bases outside the gene matches: 6.

This clone is a singleton in its sample. The chain links TRBV14 to TRBJ1-2, with D perhaps TRBD1 (6 bases). The CDR3 covers 14 residues. Trimming stripped 5 bases from V and 4 bases from J, with 14 bases between. In germline, CDR1 is SGHDN, CDR2 FVKESK. This CDR3 reads CASSERGQPYGYTF. CDR3 bases: TGTGCCAGCAGCGAAAGGGGACAACCCTATGGCTACACCTTC.

The rearrangement links TRBV18 to TRBJ1-2; D is undetermined. V was pared by 0 bases and J by 10 bases, with 12 bases between. The CDR3 consists of 13 residues. Germline V gene data show CDR1 as KGHSH and CDR2 as LQKENI. CDR3 nucleotides: TGTGCCAGCTCACCACCGGCAGAATCCCTCTACACCTTC. Encoded protein: CASSPPAESLYTF.

Only a few counts were recorded for this clone. This rearrangement joins TRBV9 to TRBJ2-7, with 7 bases fitting TRBD2. The CDR3 sequence is 15 residues long. J was trimmed by 2 bases and V by 0 bases; bases with no gene match: 5. The germline gives CDR1 SGDLS, CDR2 YYNGEE. CDR3 bases: TGTGCCAGCAGCGTAGCGGGCGGGAGTACCTACGAGCAGTACTTC. Its protein is CASSVAGGSTYEQYF. The complete variable domain, with remaining parts taken from reference TRBV9 and TRBJ2-7, reads DSGVTQTPKHLITATGQRVTLRCSPRSGDLSVYWYQQSLDQGLQFLIQYYNGEERAKGNILERFSAQQFPDLHSELNLSSLELGDSALYFCASSVAGGSTYEQYFGPGTRLTVT.

V gene TRBV9 combines with J gene TRBJ2-7; 10 bases map to TRBD2. The V and J ends lost 0 bases and 5 bases, in that order; junction bases with no gene match: 11. This CDR3 spans 17 amino acids. Germline lookup yields CDR1 SGDLS and CDR2 YYNGEE. The CDR3 DNA reads as TGTGCCAGCAGCGTAGGGGGCCCAAGGACTAGCGGAAACGAGCAGTACTTC. This gives the protein CASSVGGPRTSGNEQYF. The full variable domain, its missing parts supplied by reference TRBV9 and TRBJ2-7, is DSGVTQTPKHLITATGQRVTLRCSPRSGDLSVYWYQQSLDQGLQFLIQYYNGEERAKGNILERFSAQQFPDLHSELNLSSLELGDSALYFCASSVGGPRTSGNEQYFGPGTRLTVT.

The CDR3 DNA is TGTGCCAGCAGCTTAGCGCGACCAGAGACCCAGTACTTC. Its translation is CASSLARPETQYF. The rearrangement links TRBV7-6 to TRBJ2-5; no reliable D call. CDR3 length: 13 amino acids. Trimming took off 0 bases at V and 4 bases at J, with 6 bases between the two ends. Germline CDR1 SGHVS, CDR2 FNYEAQ.

This chain connects TRBV5-4 to TRBJ2-7; 10 bases align to TRBD1. Trimming took 1 base from V and 6 from J; bases not matched to a gene: 10. This CDR3 comprises 16 residues. Germline V lookup: CDR1 SGHNT, CDR2 YYREEE (reference sequence). DNA for the CDR3: TGTGCCAGCAGCTTGCCGTTATTGGGACAGGGGCCCGAGCAGTACTTC. Its translation: CASSLPLLGQGPEQYF.

Only a few counts were recorded for this clone. The gene calls are TRBV4-3 and TRBJ1-6; no firm D call. The V and J ends lost 1 base and 5 bases respectively, with 9 bases between them. CDR3 length equals 15 residues. From germline, CDR1 is LGHNA and CDR2 YSLEER. The CDR3 DNA sequence: TGCGCCAGCAGCCAAGTGGTATCAGATAATTCACCCCTCCACTTT. This translates into CASSQVVSDNSPLHF.

This clone was observed at least ten times. This chain connects TRBV28 to TRBJ1-5; tentatively, D is TRBD1 (5 bases). This CDR3 has 13 amino acids. The V end was cut by 8 bases, the J end by 4 bases, with 12 bases between. The germline CDR1 and CDR2 sequences are MDHEN and SYDVKM. The CDR3 region has the DNA TGTGCCAGCGGGGACCAGGCGAATCAGCCCCAGCATTTT. It codes for CASGDQANQPQHF. Full variable domain (rest looked up from reference TRBV28 and TRBJ1-5): DVKVTQSSRYLVKRTGEKVFLECVQDMDHENMFWYRQDPGLGLRLIYFSYDVKMKEKGDIPEGYSVSREKKERFSLILESASTNQTSMYLCASGDQANQPQHFGDGTRLSIL.

V and J are TRBV3-1 (or the pseudogene TRBV3-2) and TRBJ2-5; TRBD2 aligns across 11 bases. V lost 4 bases, J lost 4 bases, and 5 bases stayed unmatched. The CDR3 loop spans 15 amino acids. CDR1 LGHDT and CDR2 YNNKEL come from the germline V gene (reference sequence). CDR3 in DNA: TGTGCCAGCAGCCCACGACTAGCGGGGTCAGAGACCCAGTACTTC. This codes for CASSPRLAGSETQYF.

This chain joins TRBV6-5 and TRBJ1-2; TRBD1 matches 9 bases. The CDR3 is 13 residues long. Looked up from germline, CDR1 is MNHEY and CDR2 is SVGAGI. V lost 10 bases to trimming and J lost 4 bases; unmatched junction nucleotides: 7. DNA for the CDR3: TGTGCCACATCCCGGGACAGGGTCTATGGCTACACCTTC. It translates to CATSRDRVYGYTF.

The V call is TRBV4-2, the J call TRBJ2-7; no clear D. The V end was cut by 1 base, the J end by 6 bases, with 7 bases between. The CDR3 runs 12 residues. In germline, CDR1 is LGHNA, CDR2 YNFKEQ. In DNA, the CDR3 is TGTGCCAGCAGCCAAGTTGGTCTCGAGCAGTACTTC. Its protein product is CASSQVGLEQYF.

The J gene is TRBJ1-5, the V gene TRBV25-1; D unclear. V was pared by 2 bases and J by 5 bases, with 7 bases between. The CDR3 extends over 13 amino acids. Germline CDR1 is MGHDK and CDR2 is SYGVNS. The CDR3: CASSEHGDQPQHF. The CDR3 bases are TGTGCCAGCAGTGAACACGGGGATCAGCCCCAGCATTTT.

The chain combines TRBV4-1 with TRBJ1-4; 9 bases map to TRBD1. The CDR3 spans 15 residues. The J segment lost 9 bases and the V segment lost 2 bases, leaving 7 bases of the junction unmatched. Germline assignment: CDR1 MGHRA and CDR2 YSYEKL. CDR3 region: CASSQSGTGNQKLFF. DNA of the CDR3: TGCGCCAGCAGCCAATCCGGGACAGGGAATCAAAAACTGTTTTTT.

The chain recombines TRBV2 with TRBJ1-1, with a tentative D call TRBD1 (5 bases). Germline loops: CDR1 SNHLY, CDR2 FYNNEI. The CDR3 runs to 16 residues. V was clipped by 9 bases and J by 0 bases, with 20 bases between them. CDR3 protein: CAREPSLRGVNTEAFF. The CDR3 bases are TGTGCCAGGGAACCGTCTCTACGGGGGGTGAACACTGAAGCTTTCTTT.